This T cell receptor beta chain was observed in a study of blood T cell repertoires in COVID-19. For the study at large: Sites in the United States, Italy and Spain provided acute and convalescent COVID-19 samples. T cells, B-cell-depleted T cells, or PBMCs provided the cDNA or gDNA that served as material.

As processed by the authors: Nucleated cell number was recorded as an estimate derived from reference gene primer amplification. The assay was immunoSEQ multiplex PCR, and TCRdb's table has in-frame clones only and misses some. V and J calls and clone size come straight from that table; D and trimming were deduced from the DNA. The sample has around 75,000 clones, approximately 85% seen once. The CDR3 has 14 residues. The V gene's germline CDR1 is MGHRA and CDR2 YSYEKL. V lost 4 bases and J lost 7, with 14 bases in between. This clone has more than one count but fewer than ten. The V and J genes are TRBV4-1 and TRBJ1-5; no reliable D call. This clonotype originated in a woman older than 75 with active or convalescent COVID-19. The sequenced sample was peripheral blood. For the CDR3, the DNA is TGCGCCAGCAGCCTTTCCGGGTCAAGACAGCCCCAGCATTTT. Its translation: CASSLSGSRQPQHF.